Presented here are 6 T cell receptor beta chains from one specimen sequenced in a study of cytomegalovirus exposure and HLA in healthy donors. 60 Vbeta and 13 Jbeta primers were used in PCR. TCRdb keeps only in-frame clones here, not all; method: immunoSEQ multiplex PCR. The sample includes about 110,000 clones, roughly 80% seen only once; the top ten take 6.5% to 9.5%. Sequenced: PBMCs. The receptors were gathered from a woman between 35 and 50 years old in good health and CMV-seropositive.

The chain joins TRBV18 to TRBJ2-7, with TRBD2 matching 11 bases. The CDR3 consists of 15 residues. V was clipped by 3 bases and J by 2 bases; unmatched bases: 3. CDR1 and CDR2 from the germline V gene are KGHSH and LQKENI. As DNA, the CDR3 is TGTGCCAGCTCACCGGGACTAGCGGAAGCCTACGAGCAGTACTTC. Encoded protein: CASSPGLAEAYEQYF.

This chain links TRBV5-4 with TRBJ2-1; 10 bases are a match to TRBD1. Germline V gene data show CDR1 as SGHNT and CDR2 as YYREEE (reference sequence). The J segment lost 7 bases and the V segment lost 3 bases, leaving 10 bases of the junction unmatched. The CDR3 is 16 amino acids. The CDR3 spells CASSWGQGQGRNEQFF. Here the CDR3 DNA reads TGTGCCAGCAGCTGGGGACAGGGACAGGGGAGGAATGAGCAGTTCTTC.

The rearrangement links TRBV9 to TRBJ2-1, with 7 bases aligning to TRBD2. The CDR3 extends over 16 amino acids. With 0 bases clipped from V and 7 bases from J, the junction kept 10 bases outside the gene matches. The germline V gene has CDR1 SGDLS and CDR2 YYNGEE. CDR3 sequence: CASSVVGGGGWNEQFF. CDR3 nucleotides: TGTGCCAGCAGCGTAGTAGGTGGGGGGGGTTGGAATGAGCAGTTCTTC.

The chain is built from TRBV28 and TRBJ1-4; D may be TRBD1 (5 bases). V was trimmed by 3 bases and J by 4 bases, leaving 12 bases between them. The CDR3 runs 15 residues. The germline gives CDR1 MDHEN, CDR2 SYDVKM. Written as DNA, the CDR3 is TGTGCCAGCAGTTTCGGGGGACCCCTTAATGAAAAACTGTTTTTT. Translating it yields CASSFGGPLNEKLFF.

V and J are TRBV11-2 and TRBJ2-5; no clear D. The CDR3 extends over 16 amino acids. CDR1 SGHAT and CDR2 FQNNGV come from the germline V gene. V was cut by 1 base and J by 4 bases, with 16 bases left in between. In nucleotides, the CDR3 is TGTGCCAGCAGCTTAGTTGGCAGGTTATTGTCAGAGACCCAGTACTTC. It yields the protein CASSLVGRLLSETQYF.

The V gene is TRBV9, the J gene TRBJ2-5; D remains ambiguous. CDR1 and CDR2 from the germline V gene are SGDLS and YYNGEE. CDR3 length: 15 residues. V was pared by 4 bases and J by 5 bases, with 18 bases between. The CDR3 nucleotides read TGTGCCAGCAGCCGTCCCGATAGCATATTGGAGACCCAGTACTTC. Translated: CASSRPDSILETQYF.